The 30 T cell receptor beta chains presented below share a single source sample, sequenced in a study of T cell responses to AZD1222 COVID-19 vaccine. Sequencing used immunoSEQ multiplex PCR; TCRdb keeps in-frame clones, though not all of them. The sample lists about 88,000 clones, 90% occurring once. This sample comprised peripheral blood, obtained 28 days after the second AZD1222 dose. The receptors come from an adult who received the AZD1222 COVID-19 vaccine.

The chain has TRBV4-1 and TRBJ1-4, with D possibly matching TRBD1 (6 bases). V gave up 1 base and J gave up 12 bases, with 15 bases separating them. Germline V CDR1 and CDR2: MGHRA, YSYEKL. The CDR3 extends over 14 amino acids. The CDR3 loop is CASSQVPRGGELFF. In nucleotides, the CDR3 is TGCGCCAGCAGCCAAGTTCCCAGGGGCGGGGAACTGTTTTTT.

The chain employs TRBV7-9 and TRBJ2-5; D is uncertain. Germline V gene data show CDR1 as SEHNR and CDR2 as FQNEAQ (reference sequence). The CDR3 has 12 residues. V was clipped by 1 base and J by 5 bases, with 5 bases between them. The CDR3 DNA follows: TGTGCCAGCAGCTTAGGAACGGAGACCCAGTACTTC. Translated, it gives CASSLGTETQYF.

Concerning this clone itself: This CDR3 is also generated by other DNA sequences in the sample. This chain uses TRBV7-3 with TRBJ2-2; TRBD1 or TRBD2 may be the D gene (5 bases each). CDR1 and CDR2 (germline): SGHTA, FQGTGA. This CDR3 region has 13 residues. V was trimmed by 2 bases and J by 5 bases, leaving 6 bases between them. The CDR3 DNA reads as TGTGCCAGCAGCTTAGGGGGAACCGGGGAGCTGTTTTTT. Translated: CASSLGGTGELFF.

The V and J genes are TRBV28 and TRBJ1-4; D is ambiguous. Germline V gene sequence: CDR1 MDHEN, CDR2 SYDVKM. Between the trimmed V and J ends, which lost 3 bases and 7 bases, there was a span of 9 bases. The CDR3 is 13 amino acids. Here the CDR3 reads CASSLGGPEKLFF. The CDR3 DNA reads as TGTGCCAGCAGTTTGGGTGGGCCTGAAAAACTGTTTTTT. Full variable domain (remainder filled in from reference TRBV28 and TRBJ1-4): DVKVTQSSRYLVKRTGEKVFLECVQDMDHENMFWYRQDPGLGLRLIYFSYDVKMKEKGDIPEGYSVSREKKERFSLILESASTNQTSMYLCASSLGGPEKLFFGSGTQLSVL.

This clone was seen only a few times. The J gene is TRBJ2-5, the V gene TRBV6-5; 8 bases line up with TRBD1. CDR1 and CDR2 (germline): MNHEY, SVGAGI. The CDR3 runs to 15 residues. After removal of 3 bases from V and 2 bases from J, the junction contained 5 bases not matched to a gene. The CDR3 region has the DNA TGTGCCAGCAGTTATACCGGGACAGGACAAGAGACCCAGTACTTC. Residues: CASSYTGTGQETQYF.

The chain has TRBV30 and TRBJ2-5; no reliable D call. CDR1 GTSNPN and CDR2 SVGIG come from the germline V gene (reference sequence). CDR3 length: 11 amino acids. The germline V and J ends were trimmed by 5 bases and 5 bases, with 9 bases remaining between them. The CDR3 region is CAWGPPETQYF. In DNA form, the CDR3 reads TGTGCCTGGGGTCCCCCGGAGACCCAGTACTTC.

The chain has TRBV18 and TRBJ1-1; D not certain. V lost 0 bases, J lost 4 bases, and 9 bases lay in between. This CDR3 has 14 amino acids. In germline, CDR1 is KGHSH, CDR2 LQKENI. For the CDR3, the DNA is TGTGCCAGCTCACCACCGTTGGCAGCCACTGAAGCTTTCTTT. Residues: CASSPPLAATEAFF.

The V and J genes are TRBV28 and TRBJ1-4; 9 nucleotides line up with TRBD1. V lost 1 base, J lost 8 bases, and 5 bases stayed unmatched. Germline V lookup: CDR1 MDHEN, CDR2 SYDVKM. CDR3 size: 15 residues. CDR3 sequence: CASSLSGTGIEKLFF. In nucleotides, the CDR3 is TGTGCCAGCAGTTTATCCGGGACAGGGATCGAAAAACTGTTTTTT. The whole variable domain, filled in from reference TRBV28 and TRBJ1-4, reads DVKVTQSSRYLVKRTGEKVFLECVQDMDHENMFWYRQDPGLGLRLIYFSYDVKMKEKGDIPEGYSVSREKKERFSLILESASTNQTSMYLCASSLSGTGIEKLFFGSGTQLSVL.

The chain couples TRBV6-5 to TRBJ1-6, with D perhaps matching TRBD1 (6 bases). The V end was cut by 2 bases, the J end by 14 bases, with 10 bases between. This CDR3 region has 12 residues. Per germline, CDR1 MNHEY and CDR2 SVGAGI. The CDR3 sequence is CASSYAQGALHF. For the CDR3, the DNA is TGTGCCAGCAGTTACGCACAGGGTGCCCTCCACTTT.

Remarks on this clone: The DNA is left out, because the CDR3 cannot be placed on it with certainty; the CDR3 is given as TCRdb lists it. This CDR3 reads CASSSSGPNYGYTF. The V call is TRBV7-2, the J call TRBJ1-2. 14 amino acids form the CDR3, both terminal residues included. The germline gives CDR1 SGHTA, CDR2 FQGNSA.

This chain uses TRBV28 with TRBJ2-7; 8 bases fit TRBD1. Germline-derived CDR1 and CDR2 are MDHEN and SYDVKM. CDR3 length: 15 residues. V shed 7 bases and J 0 bases; nucleotides not matched to a gene: 8. CDR3 nucleotide sequence: TGTGCCAGCACCCCCGGACAGGGTGGCTCCTACGAGCAGTACTTC. Protein product: CASTPGQGGSYEQYF.

The J gene is TRBJ2-2, the V gene TRBV27, with D perhaps matching TRBD1 (5 bases). The CDR3 contains 16 residues. Germline CDR1 is MNHEY and CDR2 is SMNVEV (reference sequence). Trimming removed 4 bases from V and 0 bases from J, with 12 bases in between. The CDR3 nucleotides are TGTGCCAGCAGTTCCTCAGGGAACCCGAACACCGGGGAGCTGTTTTTT. This translates into CASSSSGNPNTGELFF.

The chain employs TRBV19 and TRBJ1-5; 12 bases are a match to TRBD1. The CDR3 is made up of 15 amino acids. The ends lost 9 bases at V and 7 bases at J; junction bases unmatched: 10. Germline CDR1 LNHDA, CDR2 SQIVND (reference sequence). The CDR3: CASAGDRGLGQPQHF. Written as DNA, the CDR3 is TGTGCCAGCGCCGGGGACAGGGGGCTGGGGCAGCCCCAGCATTTT.

J is TRBJ1-2 and V is TRBV2, with D perhaps matching TRBD1 (6 bases). Trimming pared 6 bases from V and 8 bases from J, leaving 10 bases between. The CDR3 is 11 residues long. Germline V gene lookup returns CDR1 SNHLY and CDR2 FYNNEI. The CDR3, as DNA: TGTGCCAGCAGCCCACAGGGAGGCTACACCTTC. This sequence encodes CASSPQGGYTF.

The CDR3 coding sequence is TGCGCCAGCAGTGACCGTCGTCAGCCCCAGCATTTT. Protein product: CASSDRRQPQHF. J is TRBJ1-5 and V is TRBV10-2, with D unresolved. V dropped 3 bases and J dropped 6 bases, with 6 bases sitting between them. From germline, CDR1 is WSHSY and CDR2 SAAADI. The CDR3 is 12 residues long.

The rearrangement joins TRBV19 to TRBJ2-7; 8 bases map to TRBD1. Germline CDR1 is LNHDA and CDR2 is SQIVND (reference sequence). CDR3 length: 14 amino acids. The junction had 5 bases not matched to a gene; V was cut back by 5 bases and J by 2 bases. The CDR3 bases are TGTGCCAGTAGTCCCCGGACAGGGCCCTACGAGCAGTACTTC. Translation: CASSPRTGPYEQYF.

V and J are TRBV4-1 and TRBJ2-1; D is perhaps TRBD1 (6 bases). Germline CDR1 reads MGHRA; CDR2 reads YSYEKL. The V end lost 4 bases, the J end lost 4 bases, and 20 bases lay between the germline ends. The CDR3 sequence is 17 residues long. CDR3 residues: CASSPEGVSSSYNEQFF. CDR3 nucleotide sequence: TGCGCCAGCAGCCCAGAGGGGGTTAGTAGTTCGTACAATGAGCAGTTCTTC.

This clone was seen a few times. The chain combines TRBV29-1 with TRBJ2-5; TRBD1 matches at 12 bases. Per germline, CDR1 SQVTM and CDR2 ANQGSEA. The CDR3 is made up of 16 amino acids. V was pared by 1 base and J by 2 bases, with 5 bases of the junction left unmatched. The CDR3 DNA follows: TGCAGCGTTGAAGGGGACAGGGGGCTTTGGCAAGAGACCCAGTACTTC. This sequence encodes CSVEGDRGLWQETQYF.

The DNA for the CDR3 is TGTGCCAGCAGTTCCCCACGGGCGGGCCCAGATACGCAGTATTTT. It codes for CASSSPRAGPDTQYF. The rearrangement uses TRBV28 and TRBJ2-3; a possible D gene is TRBD2 (5 bases). CDR3 size: 15 residues. The germline gives CDR1 MDHEN, CDR2 SYDVKM. With 4 bases removed from V and 4 bases from J, the gap between germline ends came to 15 bases.

The V gene is TRBV5-5, the J gene TRBJ2-1; 10 nucleotides agree with TRBD2. This CDR3 contains 16 residues. V gave up 0 bases and J gave up 3 bases; unmatched junction bases: 3. From germline, CDR1 is SGHKS and CDR2 YYEKEE (reference sequence). Written as DNA, the CDR3 is TGTGCCAGCAGCTTGGCCCCTAGCGGGGGCTACAATGAGCAGTTCTTC. Residues: CASSLAPSGGYNEQFF.

This clone was observed a few times. The chain is built from TRBV27 and TRBJ1-2; D is possibly TRBD1 (6 bases). Trimming stripped 5 bases from V and 0 bases from J, with 13 bases between. Germline-derived CDR1 and CDR2 are MNHEY and SMNVEV (reference sequence). This CDR3 is built from 15 residues. In nucleotides, the CDR3 is TGTGCCAGCAGTCCCCTGGACAGAGCTAACTATGGCTACACCTTC. As protein: CASSPLDRANYGYTF.

This chain joins TRBV10-3 and TRBJ1-2; no clear D gene. Trimming cost V 0 bases and J 0 bases, with 5 bases left between them. CDR1 is ENHRY, CDR2 SYGVKD, per germline. CDR3 length: 14 amino acids. The CDR3 spells CAISESLANYGYTF. The DNA of the CDR3 is TGTGCCATCAGTGAGTCGTTAGCTAACTATGGCTACACCTTC.

The V and J genes are TRBV5-1 and TRBJ1-1; unclear D gene. The length of the CDR3 is 14 residues. V dropped 6 bases and J dropped 2 bases, with 14 bases sitting between them. Germline V gives CDR1 SGHRS, CDR2 YFSETQ. CDR3: CASNSMGANTEAFF. The CDR3 DNA reads TGCGCCAGCAATTCGATGGGAGCCAACACTGAAGCTTTCTTT.

The chain combines TRBV10-1 with TRBJ1-2; D is perhaps TRBD1 (5 bases). The germline V and J ends were trimmed by 6 bases and 5 bases, with 13 bases remaining between them. The V gene's germline CDR1 is WNHNN and CDR2 SYGVQD (reference sequence). CDR3 length: 13 amino acids. This CDR3 reads CASRPGVGYGYTF. The CDR3 region has the DNA TGCGCCAGCAGACCGGGGGTGGGGTATGGCTACACCTTC.

This chain connects TRBV27 to TRBJ1-5, with a weak D call TRBD1 (5 bases). The CDR3 is made up of 16 amino acids. Germline V lookup: CDR1 MNHEY, CDR2 SMNVEV (reference sequence). V was cut by 5 bases and J by 1 base, with 15 bases left in between. Here the CDR3 reads CASSPRGGFSNQPQHF. For the CDR3, the DNA is TGTGCCAGCAGTCCACGGGGGGGTTTCAGCAATCAGCCCCAGCATTTT.

The chain combines TRBV27 with TRBJ1-1; tentatively, D is TRBD1 (6 bases). CDR3 length: 15 amino acids. Trimming removed 6 bases at V and 1 base at J, with 15 bases between. Germline CDR1 and CDR2: MNHEY and SMNVEV (reference sequence). The DNA of the CDR3 is TGTGCCAGCAGGGCACTGACAGGACGGAACACTGAAGCTTTCTTT. This codes for CASRALTGRNTEAFF.

The chain combines TRBV18 with TRBJ1-5; 11 nucleotides align to TRBD1. CDR3 size: 18 residues. Germline loops: CDR1 KGHSH, CDR2 LQKENI. V was clipped by 1 base and J by 0 bases; unmatched bases: 5. CDR3 region: CASSPQGTGGNSNQPQHF. The CDR3 DNA reads as TGTGCCAGCTCACCACAGGGGACAGGGGGTAATAGCAATCAGCCCCAGCATTTT.

The chain has TRBV24-1 and TRBJ2-3; perhaps TRBD1 as D (5 bases). The germline V gene encodes CDR1 KGHDR and CDR2 SFDVKD. V was pared by 5 bases and J by 2 bases, with 10 bases between. CDR3 length: 14 amino acids. CDR3 in DNA: TGTGCCACCAGTGCTGAAGGGGCCACAGATACGCAGTATTTT. Its translation: CATSAEGATDTQYF.

The rearrangement joins TRBV5-4 to TRBJ1-1; D is uncertain. The CDR3 totals 15 residues. Germline V lookup: CDR1 SGHNT, CDR2 YYREEE (reference sequence). The V end lost 4 bases, the J end lost 0 bases, and 13 bases lay between the germline ends. The CDR3 region is CASSTLSGMNTEAFF. The DNA for the CDR3 is TGTGCCAGCAGCACCCTCTCGGGCATGAACACTGAAGCTTTCTTT.

The V gene is TRBV4-2, the J gene TRBJ2-5, with 7 bases fitting TRBD2. From germline, CDR1 is LGHNA and CDR2 YNFKEQ. This CDR3 has 17 residues. J was trimmed by 2 bases and V by 0 bases; bases with no gene match: 9. The DNA of the CDR3 is TGTGCCAGCAGCCAAGATTCCAGCGGGGATGGTCAAGAGACCCAGTACTTC. Residues: CASSQDSSGDGQETQYF.